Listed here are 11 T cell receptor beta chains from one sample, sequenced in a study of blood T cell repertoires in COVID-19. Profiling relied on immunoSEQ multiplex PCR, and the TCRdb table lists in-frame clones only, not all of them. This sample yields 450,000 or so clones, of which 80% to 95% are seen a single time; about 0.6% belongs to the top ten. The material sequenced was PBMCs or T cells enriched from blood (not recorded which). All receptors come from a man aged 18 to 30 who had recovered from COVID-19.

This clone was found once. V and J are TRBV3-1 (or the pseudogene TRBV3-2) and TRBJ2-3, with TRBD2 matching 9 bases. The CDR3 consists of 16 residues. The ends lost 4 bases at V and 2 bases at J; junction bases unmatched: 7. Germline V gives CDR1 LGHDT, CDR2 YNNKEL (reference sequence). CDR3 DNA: TGTGCCAGCAGCCGTCAGACTAGCGGCAACACAGATACGCAGTATTTT. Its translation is CASSRQTSGNTDTQYF.

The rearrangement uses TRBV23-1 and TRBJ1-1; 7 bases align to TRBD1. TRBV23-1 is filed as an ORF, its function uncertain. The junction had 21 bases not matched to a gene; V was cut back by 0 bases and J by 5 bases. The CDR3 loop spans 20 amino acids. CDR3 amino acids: CASSQSRAPRRTGSPTEAFF. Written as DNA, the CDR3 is TGCGCCAGCAGTCAATCGAGGGCCCCCCGCCGGACAGGCAGCCCGACTGAAGCTTTCTTT.

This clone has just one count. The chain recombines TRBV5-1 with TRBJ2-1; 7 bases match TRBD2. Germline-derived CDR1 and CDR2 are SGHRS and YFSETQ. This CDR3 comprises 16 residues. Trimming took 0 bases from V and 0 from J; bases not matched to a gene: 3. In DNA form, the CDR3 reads TGCGCCAGCAGCTTGGTGGGCGGGAGCTCCTACAATGAGCAGTTCTTC. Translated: CASSLVGGSSYNEQFF.

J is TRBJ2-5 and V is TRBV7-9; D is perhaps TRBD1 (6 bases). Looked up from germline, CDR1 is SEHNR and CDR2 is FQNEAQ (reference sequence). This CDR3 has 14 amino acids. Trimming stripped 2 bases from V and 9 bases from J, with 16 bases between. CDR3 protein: CASSLIVDRMAQYF. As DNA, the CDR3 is TGTGCCAGCAGCTTAATTGTGGACAGAATGGCCCAGTACTTC.

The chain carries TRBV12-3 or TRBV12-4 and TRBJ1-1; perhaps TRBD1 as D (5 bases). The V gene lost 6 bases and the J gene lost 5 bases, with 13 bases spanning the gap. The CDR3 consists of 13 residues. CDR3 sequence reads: CASRLKQGTEAFF. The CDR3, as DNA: TGTGCCAGCAGACTAAAGCAGGGAACTGAAGCTTTCTTT.

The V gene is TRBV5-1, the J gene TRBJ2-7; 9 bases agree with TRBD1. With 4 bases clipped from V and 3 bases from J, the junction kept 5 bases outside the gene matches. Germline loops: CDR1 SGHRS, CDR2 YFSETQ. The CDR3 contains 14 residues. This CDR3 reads CASSPGQGFYEQYF. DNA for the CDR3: TGCGCCAGCAGCCCGGGACAGGGTTTCTACGAGCAGTACTTC. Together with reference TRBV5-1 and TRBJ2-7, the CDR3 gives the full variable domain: KAGVTQTPRYLIKTRGQQVTLSCSPISGHRSVSWYQQTPGQGLQFLFEYFSETQRNKGNFPGRFSGRQFSNSRSEMNVSTLELGDSALYLCASSPGQGFYEQYFGPGTRLTVT.

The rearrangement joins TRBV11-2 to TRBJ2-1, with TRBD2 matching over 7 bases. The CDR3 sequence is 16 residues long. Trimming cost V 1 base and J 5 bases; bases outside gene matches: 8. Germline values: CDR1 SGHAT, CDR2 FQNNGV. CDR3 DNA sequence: TGTGCCAGCAGCTTAGTCCCTCCCCGGGGGGACAATGAGCAGTTCTTC. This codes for CASSLVPPRGDNEQFF.

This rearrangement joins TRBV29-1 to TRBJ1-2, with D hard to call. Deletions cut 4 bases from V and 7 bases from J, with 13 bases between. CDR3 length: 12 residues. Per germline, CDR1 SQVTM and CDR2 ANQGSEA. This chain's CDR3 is CSVGKGGIGYTF. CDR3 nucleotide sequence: TGCAGCGTTGGGAAGGGAGGAATTGGCTACACCTTC.

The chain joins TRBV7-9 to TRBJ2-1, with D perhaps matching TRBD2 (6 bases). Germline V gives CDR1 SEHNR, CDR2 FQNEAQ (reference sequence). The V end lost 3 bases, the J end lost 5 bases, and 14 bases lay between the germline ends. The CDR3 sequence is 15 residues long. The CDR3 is CASSLVWREDNEQFF. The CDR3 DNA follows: TGTGCCAGCAGCTTGGTTTGGCGGGAAGACAATGAGCAGTTCTTC.

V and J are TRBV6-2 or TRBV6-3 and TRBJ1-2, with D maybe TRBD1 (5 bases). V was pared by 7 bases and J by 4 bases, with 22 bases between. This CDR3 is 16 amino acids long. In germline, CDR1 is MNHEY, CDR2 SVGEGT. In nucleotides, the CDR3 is TGTGCCAGCACCCCTGGTTGGGGTAGACAGTCCTATGGCTACACCTTC. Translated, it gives CASTPGWGRQSYGYTF.

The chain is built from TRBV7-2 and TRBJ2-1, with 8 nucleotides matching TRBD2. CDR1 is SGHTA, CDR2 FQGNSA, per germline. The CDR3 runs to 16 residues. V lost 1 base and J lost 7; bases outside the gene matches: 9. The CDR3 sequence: CASSLVYAGGINEQFF. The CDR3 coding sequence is TGTGCCAGCAGCTTAGTTTACGCGGGAGGTATAAATGAGCAGTTCTTC.